The clone carrying this T cell receptor beta chain appeared a few times. The CDR3 is made up of 15 amino acids. With 7 bases clipped from V and 3 bases from J, the junction kept 8 bases outside the gene matches. CDR1 is MNHEY, CDR2 SMNVEV, per germline (reference sequence). Assay: immunoSEQ multiplex PCR; the TCRdb copy retains only in-frame clones and omits some. Among about 41,000 clones, roughly 81% were seen once, and the ten largest hold roughly 2.5%. This specimen belongs to a study of PD-L1 blockade in urothelial cancer. Study background: Patients took up atezolizumab in the mid-2010s at 1,200 mg intravenously every 3 weeks. Males with bladder-origin urothelial cancer constituted about 85% of the 29 patients. Analysis of the blood was performed 3 weeks (second dose) and 6 weeks after treatment start. The median number of T cells present in blood samples was 130,000 to 150,000.

Time point meaning: peripheral blood 6 weeks after treatment start. The sequence was obtained from a man aged 70 or older with urothelial cancer. The chain is built from TRBV27 and TRBJ2-2; 7 bases line up with TRBD2. The specimen was PBMCs, collected around atezolizumab (anti-PD-L1) treatment. The CDR3 region has the DNA TGTGCCAGCACAGCGGGGCGCGGGTACACCGGGGAGCTGTTTTTT. Translation gives CASTAGRGYTGELFF.